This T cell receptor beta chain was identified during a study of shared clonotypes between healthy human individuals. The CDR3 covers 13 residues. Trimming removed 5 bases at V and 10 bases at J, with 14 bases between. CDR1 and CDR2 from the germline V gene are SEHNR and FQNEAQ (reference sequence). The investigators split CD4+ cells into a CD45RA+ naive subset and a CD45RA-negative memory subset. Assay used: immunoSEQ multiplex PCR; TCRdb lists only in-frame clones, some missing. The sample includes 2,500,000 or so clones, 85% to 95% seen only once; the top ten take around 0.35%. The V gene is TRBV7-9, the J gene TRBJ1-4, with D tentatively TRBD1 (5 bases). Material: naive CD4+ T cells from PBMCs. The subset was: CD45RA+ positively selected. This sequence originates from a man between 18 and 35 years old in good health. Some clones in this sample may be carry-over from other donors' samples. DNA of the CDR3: TGTGCCAGCAGCCGGATGGGGGAGCCAAAACTGTTTTTT. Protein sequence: CASSRMGEPKLFF. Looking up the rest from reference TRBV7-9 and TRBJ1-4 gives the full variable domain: DTGVSQNPRHKITKRGQNVTFRCDPISEHNRLYWYRQTLGQGPEFLTYFQNEAQLEKSRLLSDRFSAERPKGSFSTLEIQRTEQGDSAMYLCASSRMGEPKLFFGSGTQLSVL.